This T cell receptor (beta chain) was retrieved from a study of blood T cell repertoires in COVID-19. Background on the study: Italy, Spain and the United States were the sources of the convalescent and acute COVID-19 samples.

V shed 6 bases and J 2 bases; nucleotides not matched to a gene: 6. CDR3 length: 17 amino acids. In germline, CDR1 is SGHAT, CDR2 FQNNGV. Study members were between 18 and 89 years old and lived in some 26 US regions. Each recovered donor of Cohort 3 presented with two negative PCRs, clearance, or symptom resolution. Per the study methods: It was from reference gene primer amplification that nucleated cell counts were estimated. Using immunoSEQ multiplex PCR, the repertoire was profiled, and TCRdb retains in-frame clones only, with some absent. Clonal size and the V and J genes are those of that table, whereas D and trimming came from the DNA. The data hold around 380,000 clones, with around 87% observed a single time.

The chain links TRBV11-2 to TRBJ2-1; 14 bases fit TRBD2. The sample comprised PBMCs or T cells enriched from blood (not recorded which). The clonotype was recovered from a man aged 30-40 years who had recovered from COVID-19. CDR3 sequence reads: CASSIRLAGGAYNEQFF. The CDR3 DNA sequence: TGTGCCAGCAGTATTAGACTAGCGGGGGGGGCCTACAATGAGCAGTTCTTC.